This passage covers 2 T cell receptor beta chains from one sample sequenced in a study of T cells after yellow fever vaccination. TCRdb re-called the 5' RACE reads with MiXCR, one entry per CDR3 protein. The sample comprises some 320,000 distinct CDR3 sequences, around 4.5% of which are singletons, and 15% to 20% rests with the top ten. The sequencing here drew on PBMCs, taken 15 days after the yellow fever booster vaccination. The receptors were sampled from a man younger than 35 who received the YFV17D yellow fever vaccine.

This clonotype was detected a few times. V and J are TRBV25-1 and TRBJ2-6; no definite D call. V lost 6 bases to trimming and J lost 0 bases, with 9 bases between them. Germline CDR1 is MGHDK and CDR2 is SYGVNS. The CDR3 covers 15 residues. The CDR3 reads CASSGPFSGANVLTF. In DNA form, the CDR3 reads TGTGCCAGCAGCGGACCGTTCTCTGGGGCCAACGTCCTGACTTTC.

This clonotype was counted only a few times. The V and J genes are TRBV29-1 and TRBJ1-1; 8 positions agree with TRBD1. V lost 8 bases and J lost 3; bases outside the gene matches: 14. Germline-derived CDR1 and CDR2 are SQVTM and ANQGSEA. This CDR3 is 15 amino acids long. CDR3 sequence (DNA): TGCAGCCCCGTGAGGACAGGGAGTGAAGACACTGAAGCTTTCTTT. It specifies CSPVRTGSEDTEAFF. Together with reference TRBV29-1 and TRBJ1-1, the CDR3 gives the full variable domain: SAVISQKPSRDICQRGTSLTIQCQVDSQVTMMFWYRQQPGQSLTLIATANQGSEATYESGFVIDKFPISRPNLTFSTLTVSNMSPEDSSIYLCSPVRTGSEDTEAFFGQGTRLTVV.